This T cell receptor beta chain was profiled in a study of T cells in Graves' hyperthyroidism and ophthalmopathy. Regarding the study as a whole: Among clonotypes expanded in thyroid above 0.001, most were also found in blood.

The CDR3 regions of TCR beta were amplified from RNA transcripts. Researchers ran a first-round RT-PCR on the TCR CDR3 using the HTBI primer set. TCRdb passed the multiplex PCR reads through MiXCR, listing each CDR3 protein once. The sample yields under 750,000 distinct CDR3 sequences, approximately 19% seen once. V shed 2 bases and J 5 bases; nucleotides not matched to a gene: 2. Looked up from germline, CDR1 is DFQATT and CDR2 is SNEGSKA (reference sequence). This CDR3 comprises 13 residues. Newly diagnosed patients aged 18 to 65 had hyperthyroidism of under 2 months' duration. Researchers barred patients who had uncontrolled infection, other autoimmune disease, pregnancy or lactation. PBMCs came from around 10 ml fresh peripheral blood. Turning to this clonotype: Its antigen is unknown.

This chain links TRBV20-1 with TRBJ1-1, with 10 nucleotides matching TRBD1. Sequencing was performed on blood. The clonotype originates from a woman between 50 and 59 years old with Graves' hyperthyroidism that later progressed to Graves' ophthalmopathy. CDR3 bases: TGCAGTGCTAGACCGGGACAGGGGACTGAAGCTTTCTTT. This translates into CSARPGQGTEAFF.